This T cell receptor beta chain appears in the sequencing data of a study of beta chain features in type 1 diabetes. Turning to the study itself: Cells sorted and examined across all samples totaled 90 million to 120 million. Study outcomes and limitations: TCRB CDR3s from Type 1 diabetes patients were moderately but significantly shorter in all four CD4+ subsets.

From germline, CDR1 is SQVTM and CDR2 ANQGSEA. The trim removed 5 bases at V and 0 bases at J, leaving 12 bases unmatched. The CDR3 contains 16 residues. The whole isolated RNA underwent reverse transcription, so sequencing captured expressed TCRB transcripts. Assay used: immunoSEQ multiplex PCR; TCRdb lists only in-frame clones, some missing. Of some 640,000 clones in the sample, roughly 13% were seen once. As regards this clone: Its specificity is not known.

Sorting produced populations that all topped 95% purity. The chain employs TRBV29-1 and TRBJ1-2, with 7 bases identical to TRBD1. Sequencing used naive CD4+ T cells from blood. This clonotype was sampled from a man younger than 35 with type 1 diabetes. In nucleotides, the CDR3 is TGCAGCGTTCGGGCCGGGACAGCCCGTTCTAACTATGGCTACACCTTC. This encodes CSVRAGTARSNYGYTF.